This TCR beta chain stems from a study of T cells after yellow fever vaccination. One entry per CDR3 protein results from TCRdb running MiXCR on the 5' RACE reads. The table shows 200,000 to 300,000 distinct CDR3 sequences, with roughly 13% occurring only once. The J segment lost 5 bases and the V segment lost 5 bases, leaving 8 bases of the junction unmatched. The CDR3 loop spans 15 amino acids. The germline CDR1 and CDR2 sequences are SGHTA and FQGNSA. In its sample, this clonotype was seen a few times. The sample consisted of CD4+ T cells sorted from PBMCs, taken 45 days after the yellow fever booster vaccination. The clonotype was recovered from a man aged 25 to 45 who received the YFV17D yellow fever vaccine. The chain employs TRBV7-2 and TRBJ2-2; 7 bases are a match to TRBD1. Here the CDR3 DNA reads TGTGCCAGCAGCCAAGACAGGGTTAGGACCGGGGAGCTGTTTTTT. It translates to CASSQDRVRTGELFF.